This TCR beta chain was documented in a study of preoperative IRX-2 immunotherapy in early breast cancer. The treatment here: preoperative locoregional IRX-2 cytokine immunotherapy. Patients received preoperative, locoregional IRX-2 cytokine immunotherapy in a phase Ib study. Clones were read by immunoSEQ multiplex PCR, and TCRdb kept only the in-frame ones, dropping some. In the table there are about 19,000 clones, about 85% of which are singletons. Germline CDR1 and CDR2: LNHDA and SQIVND (reference sequence). This CDR3 spans 15 amino acids. The V and J ends lost 2 bases and 5 bases respectively, with 13 bases between them.

V is TRBV19 and J is TRBJ1-5; a weak D match, TRBD1 (5 bases). The sequencing used lymph node tissue, collected after IRX-2 immunotherapy. This receptor was obtained from a human donor with breast cancer. The CDR3 sequence is CASSIPGRDHQPQHF. CDR3 bases: TGTGCCAGTAGTATACCCGGCAGGGATCATCAGCCCCAGCATTTT.